The clone carrying this T cell receptor (beta chain) was observed many times. The antigen remains undetermined. The data derive from a study of CD8 T cells in ankylosing spondylitis. This CDR3 region has 14 residues. The germline CDR1 and CDR2 sequences are MNHEY and SVGEGT. V was cut by 4 bases and J by 0 bases, with 9 bases left in between. Study-wide results and caveats: A motif of several highly homologous TCR beta variants was seen as apparently characteristic of ankylosing spondylitis blood. Some of these motif variants have turned up before, in reports on reactive arthritis synovial fluid and blood. Clones linked with disease were CD8+ and fairly uncommon in the peripheral blood. As reported, disease-linked clones showed significant enrichment in matched ankylosing spondylitis synovial fluid.

Quantitative 5'-RACE was performed with molecular barcodes, and it yielded the TCR beta libraries. From the 5' RACE reads, TCRdb called clonotypes with MiXCR, one entry per CDR3 protein. The repertoire has around 490,000 distinct CDR3 sequences, roughly 5.3% of them found once; the top ten carry under 4.5%. The clonotype originates from a male donor with ankylosing spondylitis. The rearrangement uses TRBV6-2 or TRBV6-3 and TRBJ1-1; no clear D. Material: blood, either unsorted or a sorted T cell fraction (not recorded which). CDR3 in amino acids: CASSFLTVNTEAFF. CDR3 coding DNA: TGTGCCAGCAGTTTCCTGACGGTGAACACTGAAGCTTTCTTT.